This T cell receptor (beta chain) is from a study of cytomegalovirus exposure and HLA in healthy donors. Across the whole study: According to later analysis, the same platform produced the 130 or so validation and about 700 first-cohort repertoires. Points from the study as a whole: The tendency of first-cohort TCR clusters to co-occur in the 110 or so validation repertoires emerged from a later analysis.

As to this clone: Antigen specificity is unknown.

The data were produced by immunoSEQ multiplex PCR, yet TCRdb's version contains in-frame clones alone and is incomplete. The profile shows about 130,000 clones, roughly nine tenths of them singletons. The CDR3 sequence is 17 residues long. Germline V gives CDR1 SGHAT, CDR2 FQNNGV. With 1 base removed from V and 1 base from J, the gap between germline ends came to 16 bases. This TCR was sampled from a woman aged 18-29 years in good health and CMV-seronegative. Input material: PBMCs. The rearrangement joins TRBV11-2 to TRBJ1-1; D is possibly TRBD1 (6 bases). Here the CDR3 reads CASSLAGHGPRNTEAFF. CDR3 coding DNA: TGTGCCAGCAGCTTAGCGGGACACGGCCCCAGGAACACTGAAGCTTTCTTT.